A single sample is the source of the 29 T cell receptor beta chains below, sequenced in a study of blood T cell repertoires in COVID-19. Assay used: immunoSEQ multiplex PCR; TCRdb lists only in-frame clones, some missing. The sample holds about 270,000 clones; around 82% are singletons and the top ten take less than 4%. Sequencing was performed on peripheral blood. The receptors shown here come from a woman between 18 and 30 years old with acute or convalescent COVID-19.

The J gene is TRBJ2-3, the V gene TRBV29-1; TRBD2 matches 9 bases. This CDR3 is built from 16 residues. The germline CDR1 and CDR2 sequences are SQVTM and ANQGSEA. The ends lost 4 bases at V and 2 bases at J; junction bases unmatched: 10. The CDR3 nucleotides read TGCAGCGTTGCTGGGCCTAGCGGGAAAGTCACAGATACGCAGTATTTT. Amino acids: CSVAGPSGKVTDTQYF.

This rearrangement joins TRBV11-2 to TRBJ2-7, with a possible D match to TRBD2 (5 bases). V was pared by 2 bases and J by 3 bases, with 8 bases between. This CDR3 contains 13 residues. The germline CDR1 and CDR2 sequences are SGHAT and FQNNGV. CDR3: CASSLLGGYEQYF. The CDR3 DNA follows: TGTGCCAGCAGCTTATTAGGAGGCTACGAGCAGTACTTC. The variable domain in full, with the rest retrieved from reference TRBV11-2 and TRBJ2-7, is EAGVAQSPRYKIIEKRQSVAFWCNPISGHATLYWYQQILGQGPKLLIQFQNNGVVDDSQLPKDRFSAERLKGVDSTLKIQPAKLEDSAVYLCASSLLGGYEQYFGPGTRLTVT.

This chain links TRBV27 with TRBJ2-7; 7 nucleotides match TRBD2. The V segment lost 5 bases and the J segment 0 bases; nucleotides outside the gene matches: 7. The germline V gene encodes CDR1 MNHEY and CDR2 SMNVEV (reference sequence). This CDR3 has 15 amino acids. CDR3 sequence (DNA): TGTGCCAGCAGTCCAACTAGCGAGCGCTCCTACGAGCAGTACTTC. This codes for CASSPTSERSYEQYF.

This clone was counted a few times. V is TRBV15 and J is TRBJ2-1, with 10 bases lining up with TRBD2. Germline values: CDR1 LNHNV, CDR2 YYDKDF (reference sequence). The CDR3 sequence is 16 residues long. V gave up 8 bases and J gave up 2 bases; unmatched junction bases: 9. The CDR3 DNA reads as TGTGCCACCCTGGGGACTAGCGTTCCCCCCTACAATGAGCAGTTCTTC. It yields the protein CATLGTSVPPYNEQFF.

The V call is TRBV4-3, the J call TRBJ2-2, with D possibly being TRBD2 (5 bases). Germline loops: CDR1 LGHNA, CDR2 YSLEER. The CDR3 loop spans 17 amino acids. V dropped 3 bases and J dropped 0 bases, with 14 bases sitting between them. CDR3 loop: CASSHQWAGANTGELFF. The DNA for the CDR3 is TGCGCCAGCAGCCACCAGTGGGCGGGTGCGAACACCGGGGAGCTGTTTTTT.

This clone was seen a handful of times. The chain carries TRBV7-9 and TRBJ1-2; D is perhaps TRBD1 (5 bases). Germline V lookup: CDR1 SEHNR, CDR2 FQNEAQ (reference sequence). This CDR3 comprises 13 residues. Between the trimmed V and J ends, which lost 5 bases and 4 bases, there was a span of 11 bases. The CDR3 loop is CASSAQGLYGYTF. In DNA, the CDR3 is TGTGCCAGCAGCGCCCAGGGACTCTATGGCTACACCTTC.

The gene calls are TRBV6-5 and TRBJ1-2; unclear D gene. Trimming shortened V by 2 bases and J by 3 bases, and 10 bases separated the two germline ends. The CDR3 totals 14 residues. CDR1 is MNHEY, CDR2 SVGAGI, per germline. In DNA form, the CDR3 reads TGTGCCAGCAGTTACGGAGGGAGTGACTATGGCTACACCTTC. Its protein product is CASSYGGSDYGYTF.

The rearrangement joins TRBV10-3 to TRBJ1-1; 7 bases line up with TRBD1. CDR3 size: 13 residues. The J segment lost 4 bases and the V segment lost 9 bases, leaving 8 bases of the junction unmatched. Germline CDR1 reads ENHRY; CDR2 reads SYGVKD. This chain's CDR3 is CAMKADRSTEAFF. Here the CDR3 DNA reads TGTGCCATGAAAGCGGACAGGTCCACTGAAGCTTTCTTT.

J is TRBJ1-2 and V is TRBV3-1 (or the pseudogene TRBV3-2); D remains ambiguous. Germline V gene sequence: CDR1 LGHDT, CDR2 YNNKEL (reference sequence). The CDR3 totals 11 residues. V was pared by 4 bases and J by 8 bases, with 8 bases between. The CDR3 region has the DNA TGTGCCAGCAGCCGCGATCTAGGCTACACCTTC. It codes for CASSRDLGYTF.

The chain has TRBV6-9 and TRBJ1-2, with 9 bases matching TRBD1. This CDR3 is built from 19 residues. CDR1 is MNHGY, CDR2 SVAAGI, per germline. With V trimmed by 7 bases and J by 8 bases, 26 bases remained unmatched. For the CDR3, the DNA is TGTGCCAGCAACCCCAAGGAAGGACAGGGGATTTTGTGCGGTTGCGGCTACACCTTC. Translating gives CASNPKEGQGILCGCGYTF.

V and J are TRBV10-3 and TRBJ1-1; TRBD1 matches 7 bases. V was pared by 6 bases and J by 0 bases, with 4 bases of the junction left unmatched. CDR3 length: 14 amino acids. Germline CDR1 and CDR2: ENHRY and SYGVKD. In DNA, the CDR3 is TGTGCCATCAGCGCGCAGGGGGTGAACACTGAAGCTTTCTTT. This gives the protein CAISAQGVNTEAFF.

This clone showed up just once. The V call is TRBV5-8, the J call TRBJ2-5; the D gene is possibly TRBD1 (6 bases). The CDR3 has 16 residues. Germline assignment: CDR1 SGHTS and CDR2 YDEGEE. Between the trimmed V and J ends, which lost 0 bases and 0 bases, there was a span of 12 bases. The CDR3 loop reads CASSLGGTSYQETQYF. In DNA, the CDR3 is TGTGCCAGCAGCTTGGGGGGGACATCATACCAAGAGACCCAGTACTTC. Using reference TRBV5-8 and TRBJ2-5 for the parts outside the CDR3, the full variable domain is EAGVTQSPTHLIKTRGQQATLRCSPISGHTSVYWYQQALGLGLQFLLWYDEGEERNRGNFPPRFSGRQFPNYSSELNVNALELEDSALYLCASSLGGTSYQETQYFGPGTRLLVL.

The gene calls are TRBV14 and TRBJ2-7; 10 bases are shared with TRBD2. Germline lookup yields CDR1 SGHDN and CDR2 FVKESK. J gave up 4 bases and V 4 bases, and 4 bases lay outside the gene matches. CDR3 length: 14 amino acids. This chain's CDR3 is CASSRTGLAYEQYF. CDR3 DNA: TGTGCCAGCAGCCGAACGGGACTAGCGTACGAGCAGTACTTC.

The gene calls are TRBV7-2 and TRBJ2-7, with 9 nucleotides matching TRBD1. The CDR3 contains 15 residues. J lost 6 bases, V lost 5 bases, and 11 bases had no gene match. Germline V gene data show CDR1 as SGHTA and CDR2 as FQGNSA. CDR3 region: CASSRTGAQMAEQYF. CDR3 nucleotide sequence: TGTGCCAGCAGCCGGACAGGGGCCCAAATGGCCGAGCAGTACTTC.

This sequence joins TRBV29-1 and TRBJ2-7; the match to TRBD1 covers 8 bases. Germline loops: CDR1 SQVTM, CDR2 ANQGSEA. CDR3 length: 13 amino acids. Trimming took 4 bases from V and 3 from J; bases not matched to a gene: 5. CDR3 sequence reads: CSVVRTGSYEQYF. The CDR3, as DNA: TGCAGCGTTGTAAGGACAGGGAGCTACGAGCAGTACTTC.

The genes are TRBV10-3 and TRBJ2-7; TRBD2 matches at 11 bases. Germline values: CDR1 ENHRY, CDR2 SYGVKD. The trim removed 6 bases at V and 5 bases at J, leaving 6 bases unmatched. This CDR3 spans 14 amino acids. The CDR3 protein is CAISKLAGDNEQYF. CDR3 in DNA: TGTGCCATCAGCAAACTAGCGGGAGATAACGAGCAGTACTTC.

V usage is TRBV19 and J usage is TRBJ1-1; 7 nucleotides line up with TRBD1. Germline V gives CDR1 LNHDA, CDR2 SQIVND (reference sequence). The CDR3 is made up of 17 amino acids. The trim removed 0 bases at V and 3 bases at J, leaving 10 bases unmatched. Here the CDR3 reads CASSIEGGRFWYTEAFF. CDR3 nucleotide sequence: TGTGCCAGTAGTATAGAAGGGGGCAGGTTCTGGTACACTGAAGCTTTCTTT.

This chain joins TRBV4-3 and TRBJ2-2, with TRBD1 matching over 11 bases. Germline V gives CDR1 LGHNA, CDR2 YSLEER. Trimming at V came to 1 base and at J to 4 bases, leaving 8 bases not matched to a gene. CDR3 length equals 18 residues. CDR3 in amino acids: CASSQAPGTGGLTGELFF. In DNA, the CDR3 is TGCGCCAGCAGCCAAGCCCCCGGGACAGGGGGACTCACCGGGGAGCTGTTTTTT.

The chain is built from TRBV28 and TRBJ1-2; 8 bases line up with TRBD1. V was clipped by 2 bases and J by 8 bases; unmatched bases: 13. The CDR3 is made up of 16 amino acids. Germline lookup yields CDR1 MDHEN and CDR2 SYDVKM. The CDR3 nucleotides read TGTGCCAGCAGTTTAAATTCCGGACAGGGTATTTACGGCTACACCTTC. It codes for CASSLNSGQGIYGYTF.

V usage is TRBV9 and J usage is TRBJ2-1; tentative D call: TRBD2 (6 bases). CDR3 length equals 17 residues. With 0 bases removed from V and 3 bases from J, the gap between germline ends came to 16 bases. Germline V gives CDR1 SGDLS, CDR2 YYNGEE. Here the CDR3 DNA reads TGTGCCAGCAGCGTAGCTGGGGCGGGAAAAGTCTACAATGAGCAGTTCTTC. This codes for CASSVAGAGKVYNEQFF.

The chain couples TRBV6-5 to TRBJ1-6; D gene ambiguous. With 6 bases removed from V and 7 bases from J, the gap between germline ends came to 10 bases. Germline V gives CDR1 MNHEY, CDR2 SVGAGI. The CDR3 is 13 amino acids. CDR3 bases: TGTGCCAGCAGCCGGGAGTTCAATTCACCCCTCCACTTT. It encodes CASSREFNSPLHF.

Many counts were recorded for this clone. This chain joins TRBV7-2 and TRBJ2-3; TRBD2 is a possible D gene (6 bases). The CDR3 loop spans 13 amino acids. CDR1 SGHTA and CDR2 FQGNSA come from the germline V gene. With 4 bases removed from V and 3 bases from J, the gap between germline ends came to 8 bases. The CDR3: CASSSGGTDTQYF. DNA of the CDR3: TGTGCCAGCAGCTCTGGGGGGACAGATACGCAGTATTTT.

The genes are TRBV30 and TRBJ2-7, with D maybe TRBD2 (6 bases). Germline values: CDR1 GTSNPN, CDR2 SVGIG (reference sequence). CDR3 length equals 11 residues. The V gene lost 4 bases and the J gene lost 5 bases, with 9 bases spanning the gap. This CDR3 reads CAWIWGDEQYF. DNA of the CDR3: TGTGCCTGGATATGGGGGGACGAGCAGTACTTC.

The genes are TRBV6-6 and TRBJ1-4; no clear D gene. The V end was cut by 2 bases, the J end by 5 bases, with 12 bases between. Germline lookup yields CDR1 MNHNY and CDR2 SVGAGI (reference sequence). The CDR3 extends over 15 amino acids. CDR3 coding DNA: TGTGCCAGCAGTTACGTTTGGCAGAGGAATGAAAAACTGTTTTTT. Translation gives CASSYVWQRNEKLFF.

V gene TRBV6-1 combines with J gene TRBJ1-5, with D possibly matching TRBD1 (6 bases). V lost 4 bases and J 3 bases, leaving 19 bases between the germline ends. The germline CDR1 and CDR2 sequences are MNHNS and SASEGT. The CDR3 contains 17 residues. The CDR3 DNA reads TGTGCCAGCAGTGGAAAATACAGGGTTTTCCTCAATCAGCCCCAGCATTTT. It encodes CASSGKYRVFLNQPQHF.

This clone was recorded at least ten times. The chain couples TRBV6-5 to TRBJ2-5, with TRBD1 identical over 7 bases. This CDR3 has 13 amino acids. After removal of 4 bases from V and 8 bases from J, the junction contained 7 bases not matched to a gene. CDR1 and CDR2 from the germline V gene are MNHEY and SVGAGI. The CDR3 bases are TGTGCCAGCAGTTCACAGGGGACCTTAACCCAGTACTTC. It codes for CASSSQGTLTQYF.

V usage is TRBV3-1 (or the pseudogene TRBV3-2) and J usage is TRBJ2-3; D not certain. The CDR3 extends over 19 amino acids. Germline CDR1 reads LGHDT; CDR2 reads YNNKEL (reference sequence). The ends were cut back, 0 bases at V and 1 base at J, with 20 bases in the middle. In nucleotides, the CDR3 is TGTGCCAGCAGCCAAGACGGTGGATGGCGGAAGGCGCGCACAGATACGCAGTATTTT. Translation gives CASSQDGGWRKARTDTQYF.

This clone was found once. The rearrangement joins TRBV5-4 to TRBJ1-1, with D possibly being TRBD1 (5 bases). There are 13 residues in the CDR3. The germline gives CDR1 SGHNT, CDR2 YYREEE (reference sequence). V was clipped by 7 bases and J by 4 bases, with 14 bases between them. The CDR3 coding sequence is TGTGCCAGCTCAGCCGTGGGGGGCACTGAAGCTTTCTTT. It encodes CASSAVGGTEAFF.

CDR3 DNA: TGTGCTAGCCAGGGGAACTACAATGAGCAGTTCTTC. Translation: CASQGNYNEQFF. The V call is TRBV12-5, the J call TRBJ2-1, with D maybe TRBD1 (6 bases). CDR3 size: 12 residues. Germline CDR1 is LGHNT and CDR2 is FRNRAP. V lost 9 bases and J lost 3, with 9 bases in between.